A selection of T cell receptor beta chains follows, all from one sample in a study of T cells in Graves' hyperthyroidism and ophthalmopathy. TCRdb reanalysed the multiplex PCR reads using MiXCR and keeps one entry per CDR3 protein. The profile shows around 200,000 distinct CDR3 sequences, about 15% of them singletons. Sequenced sample: blood. Receptor source: a woman in her fifties or sixties with Graves' hyperthyroidism. CDR3s include the opening cysteine and the closing phenylalanine or tryptophan. The order of the fields is clone size, V gene, D gene, J gene, CDR3 DNA, CDR3 protein. The D gene is left open where the match is weak. Not all rows give a size; the values are once, few, many and, for expanded clones, a class.

>few|TRBV9|TRBD1|TRBJ1-2
TGTGCCAGCAGCGTTGCGTCCCAGGGGGCGAGTGGCTACACCTTC
CASSVASQGASGYTF
>-|TRBV2|-|TRBJ1-1
TGTGCCAGCAGCGAAGGCCAGGGGAACACTGAAGCTTTCTTT
CASSEGQGNTEAFF
>-|TRBV7-8|-|TRBJ2-7
TGTGCCAGCAGAAATTGGCCGGACGAGCAGTACTTC
CASRNWPDEQYF
>-|TRBV19|-|TRBJ2-1
TGTGCCAGTAGTATAGGGGGGGGGCCTCTCAATGAGCAGTTCTTC
CASSIGGGPLNEQFF
>many|TRBV19|TRBD1|TRBJ1-2
TGTGCCAGTAGTATGTTTGGGGGACAGCGCATCTATGGCTACACCTTC
CASSMFGGQRIYGYTF
>many|TRBV7-9|-|TRBJ2-7
TGTGCCAGCAGCCCCCTTCACGACTACGAGCAGTACTTC
CASSPLHDYEQYF
>many|TRBV7-2|-|TRBJ2-3
TGTGCCAGCAGCTTCCCGGGACACAGCTCAGATACGCAGTATTTT
CASSFPGHSSDTQYF
>many|TRBV27|TRBD1|TRBJ2-5
TGTGCCAGCAGTCCCTTACAGAGCCAAACCGGGACAGGGGGGAAGACCCAGTACTTC
CASSPLQSQTGTGGKTQYF
>once|TRBV7-2|-|TRBJ1-2
TGTGCCAGCAGCTTAACGGCAGGGGCGTATGGCTACACCTTC
CASSLTAGAYGYTF
>few|TRBV29-1|-|TRBJ2-1
TGCAGCGTTGAGAGGAACGAGGGGGTGGGGCAGTTCTTC
CSVERNEGVGQFF
>many|TRBV12-3/TRBV12-4|-|TRBJ2-7
TGTGCCAGCAGCCCGATGGGGGGTAGCTCCTACGAGCAGTACTTC
CASSPMGGSSYEQYF
>many|TRBV6-1|-|TRBJ1-2
TGTGCCAGCAGTGGGACCGACCCCCGTAACTATGGCTACACCTTC
CASSGTDPRNYGYTF
>-|TRBV20-1|-|TRBJ2-2
TGCAGTGCTAAGCCCAGGTCCTACACCGGGGAGCTGTTTTTT
CSAKPRSYTGELFF
>many|TRBV27|-|TRBJ1-1
TGTGCCAGCAGTGCCGGTATGGCCACTGAAGCTTTCTTT
CASSAGMATEAFF
>many|TRBV6-1|-|TRBJ1-1
TGTGCCAGCAGTAAAGCGGTCCCCAACACTGAAGCTTTCTTT
CASSKAVPNTEAFF
>many|TRBV28|TRBD1|TRBJ2-7
TGTGCCAGCGACTCCAGGGGGCCCTACGAGCAGTACTTC
CASDSRGPYEQYF
>many|TRBV7-9|-|TRBJ1-2
TGTGCCAGCAGCTCTAGCTGGACGGGGTATGGCTACACCTTC
CASSSSWTGYGYTF
>many|TRBV7-9|-|TRBJ2-5
TGTGCCAGCAGCTTAGTCCTGGGAAGGGGAGAGACCCAGTACTTC
CASSLVLGRGETQYF
>many|TRBV18|-|TRBJ1-2
TGTGCCAGCTCCCCCCAAAGACAGAAAGCTAACTATGGCTACACCTTC
CASSPQRQKANYGYTF
>many|TRBV5-1|TRBD1|TRBJ2-1
TGCGCCAGCAGGGGACAGGGTGTTTATGAGCAGTTCTTC
CASRGQGVYEQFF
>many|TRBV12-3/TRBV12-4|-|TRBJ1-6
TGTGCCAGCAGTTTAGGACAGATTGGTTCACCCCTCCACTTT
CASSLGQIGSPLHF
>many|TRBV18|TRBD1|TRBJ1-5
TGTGCCAGCTCACGCGGGACAGCAAATCAGCCCCAGCATTTT
CASSRGTANQPQHF
>-|TRBV5-1|-|TRBJ2-1
TGCGCCAGCAGCGGCCGGGACAACTCCTACAATGAGCAGTTCTTC
CASSGRDNSYNEQFF
>many|TRBV7-8|-|TRBJ2-7
TGTGCCAGCAGCCGAACAGGGTCGGGTGAGCAGTACTTC
CASSRTGSGEQYF
>many|TRBV7-9|-|TRBJ1-2
TGTGCCAGCAGCTTCGCGGGTGTCTATGGCTACACCTTC
CASSFAGVYGYTF
>many|TRBV12-3/TRBV12-4|-|TRBJ2-3
TGTGCCAGCAGTTTTGAGACGCAGTATTTT
CASSFETQYF
>many|TRBV6-1|TRBD1|TRBJ1-5
TGTGCCAGCACCCCCCCTCCGGGACAGGGCACCGATCAGAGGGCCCAGCATTTT
CASTPPPGQGTDQRAQHF
>few|TRBV12-3/TRBV12-4|-|TRBJ1-2
TGTGCCAGCAGTGACTTAGGGGACATATTTTCCTCTAACTATGGCTACACCTTC
CASSDLGDIFSSNYGYTF
>many|TRBV12-3/TRBV12-4|TRBD1|TRBJ1-4
TGTGCCAGCAGGGACAGGATAGCAACTAATGAAAAACTGTTTTTT
CASRDRIATNEKLFF
>-|TRBV18|-|TRBJ1-6
TGTGCCAGCTCACCGGGACCGAGCTCCTATAATTCACCCCTCCACTTT
CASSPGPSSYNSPLHF
>many|TRBV5-5|-|TRBJ1-6
TGTGCCAGCAGCTTGGCCCAGAGGGATTCACCCCTCCACTTT
CASSLAQRDSPLHF
>many|TRBV27|-|TRBJ1-2
TGTGCCAGCAGTTTTATAGGGGCGCGGGGCTACACCTTC
CASSFIGARGYTF
>many|TRBV6-1|TRBD1|TRBJ1-1
TGTGCCAGCAGCGTTGACAGGGGGGTCACTGAAGCTTTCTTT
CASSVDRGVTEAFF
>many|TRBV3-1|-|TRBJ1-1
TGTGCCAGCAGCCCTGGGGGGATGCGAGCTTTCTTT
CASSPGGMRAFF
>-|TRBV27|-|TRBJ1-2
TGTGCCAGCAGTTGGAACACAGGGTCGGGTGGCTACACCTTC
CASSWNTGSGGYTF
>few|TRBV5-1|TRBD2|TRBJ2-1
TGCGCCAGCAGCTTGGGGACTAGCGAGTACAATGAGCAGTTCTTC
CASSLGTSEYNEQFF
>few|TRBV11-2|TRBD1|TRBJ2-7
TGTGCCAGCAGCTACGGACAGGGGTGGGAGCAGTACTTC
CASSYGQGWEQYF
>many|TRBV7-9|TRBD2|TRBJ2-5
TGTGCCAGCACCCGACTAGCCGGACTAGGGGAGACCCAGTACTTC
CASTRLAGLGETQYF
>-|TRBV12-3/TRBV12-4|-|TRBJ1-1
TGTGCCAGCAGCATCGCTGGAGGGAACACTGAAGCTTTCTTT
CASSIAGGNTEAFF
>many|TRBV18|-|TRBJ1-4
TGTGCCAGCTCACCACCCAATACGGAAGAAAAACTGTTTTTT
CASSPPNTEEKLFF
>many|TRBV7-3|TRBD2|TRBJ2-3
TGTGCCAGCAGCTTAATGGGACTAGCCACAGATACGCAGTATTTT
CASSLMGLATDTQYF
>many|TRBV3-1|-|TRBJ2-2
TGTGCCAGCAGCCAAATAATACCGGAGCGGGAGCTGTTTTTT
CASSQIIPERELFF
>many|TRBV28|-|TRBJ1-2
TGTGCCAGCAGTTTAGGGTTGGGCGGTGGTGTCAGGGATAACTATGGCTACACCTTC
CASSLGLGGGVRDNYGYTF
>many|TRBV5-4|TRBD1|TRBJ1-1
TGTGCCAGCAGCTCCAACCGGGACAGGGATACTGAAGCTTTCTTT
CASSSNRDRDTEAFF
>many|TRBV6-1|TRBD2|TRBJ2-3
TGTGCCAGCGGGAGCGGGGGGCAACTCTTCACAGATACGCAGTATTTT
CASGSGGQLFTDTQYF
>few|TRBV24-1|-|TRBJ2-3
TGTGCCACCAGTGATTTCGACAGCGGTCTTGGGGATACGCAGTATTTT
CATSDFDSGLGDTQYF
>many|TRBV6-1|-|TRBJ2-7
TGTGCCAGCGAAACAGGGTTCAGCTCCTACGAGCAGTACTTC
CASETGFSSYEQYF
>many|TRBV11-2|-|TRBJ2-5
TGTGCCAGCAGCCCCCCGACCCCGACCCAAGAGACCCAGTACTTC
CASSPPTPTQETQYF
>many|TRBV7-9|-|TRBJ1-1
TGTGCCAGCAGCCCTACAGGGTCCAAAACTGAAGCTTTCTTT
CASSPTGSKTEAFF
>few|TRBV7-9|-|TRBJ1-5
TGCGCCAGCAGCCAAGAGGTTATAAGCAATCAGCCCCAGCATTTT
CASSQEVISNQPQHF